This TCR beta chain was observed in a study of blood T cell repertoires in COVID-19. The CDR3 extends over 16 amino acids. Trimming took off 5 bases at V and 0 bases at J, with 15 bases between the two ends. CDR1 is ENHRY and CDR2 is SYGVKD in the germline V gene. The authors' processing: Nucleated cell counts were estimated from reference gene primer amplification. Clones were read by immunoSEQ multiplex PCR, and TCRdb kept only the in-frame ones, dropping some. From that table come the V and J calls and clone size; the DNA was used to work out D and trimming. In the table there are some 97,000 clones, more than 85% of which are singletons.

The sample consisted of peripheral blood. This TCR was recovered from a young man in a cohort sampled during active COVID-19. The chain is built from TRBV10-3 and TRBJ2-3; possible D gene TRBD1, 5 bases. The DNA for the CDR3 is TGTGCCATCAGTCCCACTGGGGCGCCCAGCACAGATACGCAGTATTTT. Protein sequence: CAISPTGAPSTDTQYF.